The present T cell receptor (beta chain) was sequenced within a study of T cells in Graves' hyperthyroidism and ophthalmopathy. The CDR3 consists of 16 residues. V shed 0 bases and J shed 0 bases, with 9 bases lying between them. From germline, CDR1 is SGHDT and CDR2 YYEEEE. This clonotype has ten or more counts. RNA transcripts served as the template for amplifying TCR beta CDR3 regions. HTBI primers were the set used in a first-round RT-PCR of the TCR CDR3. MiXCR, applied by TCRdb to the multiplex PCR reads, yields one record per CDR3 protein. The repertoire includes roughly 170,000 distinct CDR3 sequences, approximately 15% of them detected once, and about 31% sits in the top ten.

This receptor was obtained from a woman aged 50 to 65 with Graves' hyperthyroidism. The chain carries TRBV5-6 and TRBJ2-2; D not certain. Sequenced sample: blood. The CDR3: CASSLVEISNTGELFF. The DNA of the CDR3 is TGTGCCAGCAGCTTGGTGGAGATCTCGAACACCGGGGAGCTGTTTTTT.